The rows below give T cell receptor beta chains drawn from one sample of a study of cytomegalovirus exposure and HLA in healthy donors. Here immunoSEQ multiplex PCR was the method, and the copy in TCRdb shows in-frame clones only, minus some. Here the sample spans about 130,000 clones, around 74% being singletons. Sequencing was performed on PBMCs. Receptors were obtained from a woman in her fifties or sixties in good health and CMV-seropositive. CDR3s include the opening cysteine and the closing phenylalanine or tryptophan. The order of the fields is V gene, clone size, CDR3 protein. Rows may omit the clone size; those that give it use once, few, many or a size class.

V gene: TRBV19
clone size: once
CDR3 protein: CASSTGGRSYEQYF

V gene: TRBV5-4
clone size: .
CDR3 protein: CASGGTKGGLGVTQYF

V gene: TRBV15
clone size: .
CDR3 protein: CATSRDHSGANVLTF

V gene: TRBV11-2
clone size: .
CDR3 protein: CASSPRQGYNSPLHF

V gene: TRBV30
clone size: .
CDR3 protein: CAWDREPTYEQYF

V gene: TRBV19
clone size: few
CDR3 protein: CASSIGAYRISEQFF

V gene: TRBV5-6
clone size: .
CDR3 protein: CASSFRQGAGELFF

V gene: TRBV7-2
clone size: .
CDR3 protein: CASSLAQRGGRDTQYF

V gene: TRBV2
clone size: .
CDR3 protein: CASKGVANTGELFF

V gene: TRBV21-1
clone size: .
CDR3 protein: CASSENGRGRRETQYF

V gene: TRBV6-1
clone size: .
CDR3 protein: CASRQGIASEAFF

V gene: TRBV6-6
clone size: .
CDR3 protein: CASRNSGRGGPTQYF

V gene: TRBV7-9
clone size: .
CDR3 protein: CASSLEGPREQFF

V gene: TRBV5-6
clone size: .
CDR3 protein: CASSPTGEGYEQYF

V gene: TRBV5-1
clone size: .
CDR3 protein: CASSLVSSGGDNEQFF

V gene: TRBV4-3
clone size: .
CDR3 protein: CASSHGGAWNTEAFF

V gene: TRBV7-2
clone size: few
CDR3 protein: CASSLQWNTEAFF

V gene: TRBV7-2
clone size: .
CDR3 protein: CASSLARDRGYCYF

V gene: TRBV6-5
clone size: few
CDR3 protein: CASKPGLANAGELFF

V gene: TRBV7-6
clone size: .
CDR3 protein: CASSLGTGENIQYF

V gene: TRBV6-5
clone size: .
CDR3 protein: CACNRGYEQYF

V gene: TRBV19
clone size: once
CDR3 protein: CASSITPDRAGNTIYF

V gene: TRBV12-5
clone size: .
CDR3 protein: CASGLPYSPEAFF

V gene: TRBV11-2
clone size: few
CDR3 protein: CASTGRAYGYTF

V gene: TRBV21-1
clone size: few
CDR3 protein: CASSKVGQGKRPQHF

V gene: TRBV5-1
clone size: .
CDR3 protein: CASSDSGYPGETQYF

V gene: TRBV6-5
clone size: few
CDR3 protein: CASRMRASGANVLTF

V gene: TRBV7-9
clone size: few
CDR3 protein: CASSSLNEKLFF

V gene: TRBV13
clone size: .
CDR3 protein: CASSYAGGTEAFF

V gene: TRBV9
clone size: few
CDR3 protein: CASSVTVNTEAFF

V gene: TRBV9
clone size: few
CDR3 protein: CASSRDGSGETQYF